This passage covers 14 T cell receptor beta chains from one sample sequenced in a study of blood T cell dynamics during melanoma immunotherapy. Measured with immunoSEQ multiplex PCR; TCRdb has only the in-frame clones, and not every one. The data hold roughly 9,900 clones, with around 86% observed a single time. As for time point: week 3, after first cycle of checkpoint inhibitor. Sequencing used blood, obtained from a patient treated with checkpoint blockade. These receptors came from a human donor with melanoma.

This clone has just one count. The chain is built from TRBV7-9 and TRBJ2-3; D gene uncertain. Trimming cost V 4 bases and J 3 bases, with 8 bases left between them. Germline V gene sequence: CDR1 SEHNR, CDR2 FQNEAQ (reference sequence). The CDR3 sequence is 13 residues long. CDR3 loop: CASSSRTTDTQYF. The CDR3 nucleotides are TGTGCCAGCAGCTCGCGGACGACAGATACGCAGTATTTT.

The chain has TRBV5-1 and TRBJ2-3; 7 positions match TRBD1. V dropped 4 bases and J dropped 5; count of bases not matched to a gene: 4. This CDR3 spans 13 amino acids. Germline CDR1 reads SGHRS; CDR2 reads YFSETQ. In nucleotides, the CDR3 is TGCGCCAGCAGCGATACAGGGGAAGATACGCAGTATTTT. Its protein product is CASSDTGEDTQYF.

The chain joins TRBV7-6 to TRBJ2-5; 14 positions agree with TRBD2. The CDR3 has 16 residues. Per germline, CDR1 SGHVS and CDR2 FNYEAQ. V dropped 4 bases and J dropped 2; count of bases not matched to a gene: 3. The CDR3 protein is CASSSRLAGGQETQYF. In nucleotides, the CDR3 is TGTGCCAGCAGCTCAAGACTAGCGGGGGGGCAAGAGACCCAGTACTTC.

The chain recombines TRBV27 with TRBJ2-2; unclear D gene. Trimming left V 6 bases short and J 1 base short, with 9 bases between. There are 14 residues in the CDR3. The germline gives CDR1 MNHEY, CDR2 SMNVEV (reference sequence). CDR3: CASRINRNTGELFF. Here the CDR3 DNA reads TGTGCCAGCAGGATAAACAGGAACACCGGGGAGCTGTTTTTT.

V is TRBV9 and J is TRBJ1-6; a possible D gene is TRBD1 (6 bases). The CDR3 contains 16 residues. Germline assignment: CDR1 SGDLS and CDR2 YYNGEE. V was trimmed by 4 bases and J by 6 bases, leaving 17 bases between them. Written as DNA, the CDR3 is TGTGCCAGCAGCCCACAGGGTTCCCTCCTTAATTCACCCCTCCACTTT. This translates into CASSPQGSLLNSPLHF.

The CDR3 reads CASSGQGASSITEAFF. The CDR3 nucleotides are TGTGCCAGCAGTGGGCAGGGAGCATCCTCGATCACTGAAGCTTTCTTT. The V and J genes are TRBV25-1 and TRBJ1-1, with D perhaps matching TRBD1 (5 bases). Germline values: CDR1 MGHDK, CDR2 SYGVNS. V dropped 4 bases and J dropped 4 bases, with 19 bases sitting between them. The CDR3 is made up of 16 amino acids.

This chain connects TRBV7-9 to TRBJ1-1; no clear D. Germline CDR1 is SEHNR and CDR2 is FQNEAQ (reference sequence). Trimming took 1 base from V and 1 from J, leaving 7 bases between them. The CDR3 extends over 14 amino acids. The DNA for the CDR3 is TGTGCCAGCAGCTTAGTCCCGGGGAACACTGAAGCTTTCTTT. Translated: CASSLVPGNTEAFF.

V usage is TRBV7-2 and J usage is TRBJ2-5; 8 bases agree with TRBD2. V lost 5 bases, J lost 3 bases, and 2 bases stayed unmatched. The CDR3 contains 13 residues. Germline loops: CDR1 SGHTA, CDR2 FQGNSA. CDR3 sequence reads: CASSQAGEETQYF. The CDR3, as DNA: TGTGCCAGCAGCCAAGCGGGGGAAGAGACCCAGTACTTC.

The V and J genes are TRBV30 and TRBJ2-2; D is ambiguous. The CDR3 runs 14 residues. V was cut by 3 bases and J by 4 bases, with 12 bases left in between. The germline gives CDR1 GTSNPN, CDR2 SVGIG (reference sequence). The CDR3 loop is CAWSPNTLTGELFF. The CDR3 DNA sequence: TGTGCCTGGAGCCCCAATACACTCACCGGGGAGCTGTTTTTT.

This chain uses TRBV5-1 with TRBJ1-1; tentative D call: TRBD1 (6 bases). Per germline, CDR1 SGHRS and CDR2 YFSETQ. Trimming stripped 4 bases from V and 8 bases from J, with 18 bases between. This CDR3 comprises 14 residues. The CDR3 region is CASSPTTGRREAFF. CDR3 coding DNA: TGCGCCAGCAGCCCTACGACAGGACGCCGCGAAGCTTTCTTT.

V usage is TRBV7-2 and J usage is TRBJ2-1, with 7 bases fitting TRBD1. Germline V lookup: CDR1 SGHTA, CDR2 FQGNSA. This CDR3 spans 15 amino acids. The ends lost 6 bases at V and 6 bases at J; junction bases unmatched: 11. Written as DNA, the CDR3 is TGTGCCAGCAGGATCTACAGGGGAAGATTCAATGAGCAGTTCTTC. It yields the protein CASRIYRGRFNEQFF.

The chain uses TRBV15 and TRBJ2-1; D is uncertain. This CDR3 spans 11 amino acids. V dropped 6 bases and J dropped 4 bases, with 4 bases sitting between them. Germline CDR1 LNHNV, CDR2 YYDKDF (reference sequence). The CDR3 nucleotides are TGTGCCACCAGACAATACAATGAGCAGTTCTTC. Translating it yields CATRQYNEQFF.

The rearrangement joins TRBV5-4 to TRBJ2-7; 10 positions agree with TRBD2. Per germline, CDR1 SGHNT and CDR2 YYREEE (reference sequence). CDR3 size: 15 residues. V lost 0 bases to trimming and J lost 3 bases; unmatched junction nucleotides: 3. The CDR3 loop reads CASSLDLAGDYEQYF. The CDR3 DNA sequence: TGTGCCAGCAGCTTGGATCTAGCGGGGGACTACGAGCAGTACTTC. Together with reference TRBV5-4 and TRBJ2-7, the CDR3 gives the full variable domain: ETGVTQSPTHLIKTRGQQVTLRCSSQSGHNTVSWYQQALGQGPQFIFQYYREEENGRGNFPPRFSGLQFPNYSSELNVNALELDDSALYLCASSLDLAGDYEQYFGPGTRLTVT.

The chain carries TRBV6-6 and TRBJ2-3; 7 bases match TRBD1. Looked up from germline, CDR1 is MNHNY and CDR2 is SVGAGI (reference sequence). This CDR3 is 14 amino acids long. The J segment lost 3 bases and the V segment lost 7 bases, leaving 7 bases of the junction unmatched. The DNA of the CDR3 is TGTGCCAGCAACCTAGGGGGCTCGACAGATACGCAGTATTTT. Amino acids: CASNLGGSTDTQYF.